These T cell receptor beta chains were read from a single sample in a study of long-term antiretroviral therapy in people with HIV. Sequencing was performed with immunoSEQ multiplex PCR; in TCRdb, only in-frame clones are kept and a portion is missing. In the table there are roughly 30,000 clones, nearly 95% of which are singletons. The sequencing used unsorted PBMCs, collected 6 to 6.5 years after starting antiretroviral therapy. These receptors originate from a man younger than 45 with HIV. Both conserved end residues are part of each CDR3. Fields, in order: J gene, V gene, clone size, CDR3 protein. Rows give clone size only sometimes, using once, few, many, or a class for an expanded clone.

>TRBJ2-3|TRBV9|-
CASSADRGTDTQYF
>TRBJ1-5|TRBV19|-
CASSIGWGESNQPQHF
>TRBJ2-2|TRBV5-6|once
CASSFGTSGVAELFF
>TRBJ1-2|TRBV29-1|once
CSVTGNYGYTF
>TRBJ1-2|TRBV5-8|-
CASSLTIRGASNYGYTF
>TRBJ1-1|TRBV27|-
CASSLVEGGANTEAFF
>TRBJ2-6|TRBV13|once
CASSSGGQANGANVLTF
>TRBJ2-3|TRBV7-6|once
CASSFFLGERGSTDTQYF
>TRBJ2-7|TRBV7-2|-
CASSLAKTYEQYF
>TRBJ2-5|TRBV11-2|-
CASSLDRAQYF
>TRBJ1-1|TRBV19|-
CASSRRGSGSTEAFF
>TRBJ2-7|TRBV5-1|-
CASSSGQPFSGEQYF
>TRBJ2-7|TRBV7-9|-
CASSFGHLPYEQYF
>TRBJ1-5|TRBV7-2|-
CASSPQGQPQHF
>TRBJ2-3|TRBV6-5|-
CASCGNTDTQYF
>TRBJ2-5|TRBV4-2|once
CASSQETPGLLEETQYF
>TRBJ2-3|TRBV6-1|-
CASAPPWRGDTQYF
>TRBJ2-3|TRBV9|once
CASSVDADTQYF
>-|TRBV6-1|-
CASRGEDLGYEQYF
>TRBJ2-7|TRBV19|-
CASPRENLPYEQYF
>TRBJ2-7|TRBV7-2|-
CASSLVHEQYF
>TRBJ1-2|TRBV10-2|-
CASVGLPNYGYTF
>TRBJ1-5|TRBV15|-
CATRRGGGGTDNQPQHF
>TRBJ2-1|TRBV4-1|-
CASSPWTATSEQFF
>TRBJ2-1|TRBV7-2|-
CASSLGLGTYNEQFF
>TRBJ2-1|TRBV7-2|-
CASSQRPIWAGGGRNEQFF
>TRBJ2-1|TRBV6-5|-
CASTLSWGSGNEQFF
>TRBJ1-3|TRBV28|-
CASSLRGGSVGNTIYF
>TRBJ2-2|TRBV9|once
CASSVATRAGELFF
>TRBJ2-7|TRBV11-2|-
CASRGTGGTYEQYF
>TRBJ1-2|TRBV10-3|few
CAIRAGYTF
>TRBJ2-6|TRBV6-4|once
CASSDAFGANVLTF
>TRBJ1-2|TRBV11-3|-
CASSLDPGQNYGYTF
>TRBJ2-5|TRBV10-3|-
CATAGGQRETQYF
>TRBJ2-2|TRBV25-1|once
CASSVSNTGELFF
>TRBJ1-1|TRBV2|few
CASSPKDRYTEAFF
>TRBJ2-2|TRBV6-1|-
CASSGDRYTGELFF
>TRBJ1-2|TRBV11-2|-
CASSLNFYGYTF
>TRBJ2-5|TRBV5-4|-
CASSLGTERETQYF
>TRBJ1-2|TRBV30|-
CAWRGTGGYGYTF
>TRBJ2-1|TRBV15|-
CATSREALATSGGAFNNEQFF
>TRBJ2-1|TRBV2|few
CASSELVSSGAYNEQFF
>TRBJ2-7|TRBV9|-
CASSGDGYEQYF
>TRBJ2-1|TRBV19|-
CASSTRTGGIDEQFF
>TRBJ1-5|TRBV11-2|once
CASSLGTNQPQHF
>TRBJ1-2|TRBV20-1|-
CSAPPGYTF
>TRBJ2-3|TRBV29-1|once
CSVAPGTSERTDTQYF
>TRBJ1-4|TRBV5-1|-
CASHYSPNEKLFF
>TRBJ2-4|TRBV6-6|-
CASWGTSGKYF
>TRBJ2-1|TRBV7-6|-
CASSSPGLAYEQFF
>TRBJ2-5|TRBV11-1|-
CASSLGRIRTAEETQYF
>TRBJ2-7|TRBV21-1|-
CASSNPGLLYEQYF
>TRBJ1-1|TRBV5-6|-
CASSLWTAQNTEAFF